This T cell receptor (beta chain) was captured by sequencing in a study of PD-L1 blockade in urothelial cancer. Study background: Patients began atezolizumab, 1,200 mg intravenously every 3 weeks, at some point between 2012 and 2014.

Clones were read by immunoSEQ multiplex PCR, and TCRdb kept only the in-frame ones, dropping some. The data hold 85,000 to 95,000 clones, with about 89% observed a single time. The length of the CDR3 is 16 residues. V lost 6 bases, J lost 8 bases, and 10 bases stayed unmatched. CDR1 SGHAT and CDR2 FQDESV come from the germline V gene (reference sequence). As to time point: pretreatment peripheral blood. Per-patient samples, pretreatment and on-treatment, numbered 1 to 8. This clone was recorded only once. The receptor was derived from an elderly woman with urothelial cancer. The input for sequencing was PBMCs, taken around atezolizumab (anti-PD-L1) treatment. The chain uses TRBV11-1 and TRBJ2-1; 13 positions agree with TRBD2. The CDR3 is CASRSRLAGGYDEQFF. CDR3 bases: TGTGCCAGCAGGTCCCGACTAGCGGGAGGTTACGATGAGCAGTTCTTC.